The clone carrying this TCR beta chain was counted a few times. Antigen: not known. The CDR3 covers 16 residues. V shed 2 bases and J shed 0 bases, with 11 bases lying between them. MiXCR, run by TCRdb on the 5' RACE reads, gives a single entry per CDR3 protein. The top ten hold approximately 23% of the sample, which has approximately 290,000 distinct CDR3 sequences, around a sixth seen once. This sample is drawn from a study of T-cell memory formation after mild COVID-19. Overall study results and limits: CD4/CD8 balance held among clones contracting day 15 to 85, and later expanders leaned CD4+. Clones from the second wave (peaking day 37) had unconfirmed SARS-CoV-2 specificity.

The sequenced material came from PBMCs or a T cell subset sorted from them (not recorded which). V usage is TRBV12-3 or TRBV12-4 and J usage is TRBJ2-1; D gene unclear. This clonotype was obtained from a man aged 18-30 years who had mild COVID-19 (a few samples of this study predate the infection). Cell type and time point are not known. DNA for the CDR3: TGTGCCAGCAGTTTACCTCATTTTAGCTCCTACAATGAGCAGTTCTTC. The encoded protein is CASSLPHFSSYNEQFF.